This note documents a single T cell receptor (beta chain) sequence. Its antigen remains unknown. The data are from a study of beta chain features in type 1 diabetes. Study-wide results and limits: A moderate, significant TCRB CDR3 shortening appeared in type 1 diabetes across four CD4+ subsets.

In germline, CDR1 is SGHNT, CDR2 YYREEE (reference sequence). CDR3 length: 13 residues. Trimming removed 6 bases from V and 7 bases from J, with 16 bases in between. Expressed TCRB transcripts were sequenced, since all the RNA that had been isolated was reverse transcribed. Using immunoSEQ multiplex PCR, the repertoire was profiled, and TCRdb retains in-frame clones only, with some absent. Of 240,000 or so clones in the sample, approximately 13% were seen once. This clonotype was obtained from a man aged 30 to 45 with type 1 diabetes. The chain combines TRBV5-4 with TRBJ1-2; TRBD1 might be the D (6 bases). Sequenced sample: naive CD4+ T cells from blood. CDR3 in DNA: TGTGCCAGCACCCCTGTGACAGGCGGTGGCTACACCTTC. Its translation: CASTPVTGGGYTF.